This TCR beta chain was sequenced during a study of blood T cell repertoires in COVID-19. Produced via immunoSEQ multiplex PCR; TCRdb's table is partial and in-frame only. The table has under 95,000 clones, approximately 80% seen once. This CDR3 has 16 amino acids. V shed 3 bases and J 7 bases; nucleotides not matched to a gene: 14. The germline CDR1 and CDR2 sequences are SGHKS and YYEKEE (reference sequence). Sequences were obtained from peripheral blood. The rearrangement links TRBV5-5 to TRBJ1-2; TRBD1 matches at 8 bases. This clonotype originated in a man between 45 and 60 years old with acute or convalescent COVID-19. The DNA for the CDR3 is TGTGCCAGCAGCTCGGTGCTTCGGACAGGGTTCGGTGGCTACACCTTC. It translates to CASSSVLRTGFGGYTF.